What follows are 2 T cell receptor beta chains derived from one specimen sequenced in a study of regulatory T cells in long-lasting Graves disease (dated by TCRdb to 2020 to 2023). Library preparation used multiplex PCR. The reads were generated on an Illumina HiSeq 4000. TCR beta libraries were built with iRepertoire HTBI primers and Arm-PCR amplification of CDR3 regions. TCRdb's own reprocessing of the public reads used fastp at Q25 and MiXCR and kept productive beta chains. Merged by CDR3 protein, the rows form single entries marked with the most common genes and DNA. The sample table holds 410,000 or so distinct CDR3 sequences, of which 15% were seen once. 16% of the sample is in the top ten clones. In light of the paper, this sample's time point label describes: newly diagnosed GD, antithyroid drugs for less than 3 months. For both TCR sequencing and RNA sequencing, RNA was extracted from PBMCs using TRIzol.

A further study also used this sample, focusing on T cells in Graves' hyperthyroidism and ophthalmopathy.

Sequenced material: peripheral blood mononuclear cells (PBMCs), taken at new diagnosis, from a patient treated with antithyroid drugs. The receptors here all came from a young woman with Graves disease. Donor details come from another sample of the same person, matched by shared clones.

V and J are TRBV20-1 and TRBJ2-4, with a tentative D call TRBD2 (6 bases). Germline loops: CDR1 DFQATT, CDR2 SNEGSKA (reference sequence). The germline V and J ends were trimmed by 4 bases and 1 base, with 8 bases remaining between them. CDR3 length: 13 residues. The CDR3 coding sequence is TGCAGTGCTAAGGAGGGGGCCAAAAACATTCAGTACTTC. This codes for CSAKEGAKNIQYF.

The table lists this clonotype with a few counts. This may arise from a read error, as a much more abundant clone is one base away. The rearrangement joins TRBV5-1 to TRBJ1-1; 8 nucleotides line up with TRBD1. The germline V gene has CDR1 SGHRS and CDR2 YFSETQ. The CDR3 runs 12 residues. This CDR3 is CASSLPGQEASF. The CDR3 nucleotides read TGCGCCAGCAGCCTACCGGGACAGGAAGCTTCCTTT. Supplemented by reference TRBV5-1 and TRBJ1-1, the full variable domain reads KAGVTQTPRYLIKTRGQQVTLSCSPISGHRSVSWYQQTPGQGLQFLFEYFSETQRNKGNFPGRFSGRQFSNSRSEMNVSTLELGDSALYLCASSLPGQEASFGQGTRLTVV.